These 26 T cell receptor beta chains originate from one sample sequenced in a study of T cell responses to AZD1222 COVID-19 vaccine. Only in-frame clones appear in the TCRdb table, and some are missing; sequencing was by immunoSEQ multiplex PCR. The sample shows 100,000 to 150,000 clones, 70% to 90% of them seen only once. Sequenced material: peripheral blood, taken on day 0 of AZD1222 vaccination. The receptor source for this set is an adult in good health.

The rearrangement links TRBV11-2 to TRBJ2-5; D remains ambiguous. V dropped 5 bases and J dropped 10 bases, with 20 bases sitting between them. Germline V CDR1 and CDR2: SGHAT, FQNNGV. This CDR3 contains 14 residues. The CDR3 region has the DNA TGTGCCAGCAGCCAGGACCAAACCCCCAAGGGCCAGTACTTC. Its protein product is CASSQDQTPKGQYF.

The chain employs TRBV15 and TRBJ1-2; TRBD1 matches 10 bases. This CDR3 contains 14 residues. CDR1 is LNHNV, CDR2 YYDKDF, per germline (reference sequence). Trimming removed 2 bases from V and 8 bases from J; junction bases left unmatched: 5. Here the CDR3 reads CATSRKGTGEGYTF. CDR3 DNA: TGTGCCACCAGCAGAAAGGGGACAGGGGAAGGCTACACCTTC. Looking up the rest from reference TRBV15 and TRBJ1-2 gives the full variable domain: DAMVIQNPRYQVTQFGKPVTLSCSQTLNHNVMYWYQQKSSQAPKLLFHYYDKDFNNEADTPDNFQSRRPNTSFCFLDIRSPGLGDTAMYLCATSRKGTGEGYTFGSGTRLTVV.

The gene calls are TRBV21-1 and TRBJ1-5; TRBD1 is the table's D call and was not checked against the DNA. TRBV21-1 is given as a pseudogene. The CDR3 length is 18 residues. The CDR3 sequence is CASSKWDREPRGNQPQHF. CDR3 sequence (DNA): TGTGCCAGCAGCAAATGGGACAGGGAGCCCCGGGGAAATCAGCCCCAGCATTTT.

The genes are TRBV18 and TRBJ1-1; unclear D gene. The V gene lost 3 bases and the J gene lost 7 bases, with 9 bases spanning the gap. The CDR3 spans 12 residues. In germline, CDR1 is KGHSH, CDR2 LQKENI. This CDR3 reads CASSPSEGEAFF. The CDR3 DNA sequence: TGTGCCAGCTCACCCTCCGAGGGTGAAGCTTTCTTT.

The chain couples TRBV4-1 to TRBJ2-7; 13 positions match TRBD2. After removal of 0 bases from V and 3 bases from J, the junction contained 2 bases not matched to a gene. This CDR3 has 16 residues. Germline V gives CDR1 MGHRA, CDR2 YSYEKL. The CDR3 spells CASSQERTSGSYEQYF. The CDR3, as DNA: TGCGCCAGCAGCCAAGAACGGACTAGCGGGAGCTACGAGCAGTACTTC.

The rearrangement links TRBV5-1 to TRBJ2-2; D remains unclear. The CDR3 runs 14 residues. CDR1 SGHRS and CDR2 YFSETQ come from the germline V gene. The V and J ends lost 4 bases and 0 bases respectively, with 7 bases between them. Written as DNA, the CDR3 is TGCGCCAGCAGCACGGAGCCGAACACCGGGGAGCTGTTTTTT. Translation gives CASSTEPNTGELFF.

This chain uses TRBV7-8 with TRBJ1-1; D may be TRBD1 (5 bases). In germline, CDR1 is SGHVS, CDR2 FQNEAQ. The V end lost 5 bases, the J end lost 1 base, and 17 bases lay between the germline ends. The CDR3 sequence is 16 residues long. CDR3 residues: CASSRRPETANTEAFF. The CDR3 nucleotides read TGTGCCAGCAGCCGCCGACCCGAGACAGCGAACACTGAAGCTTTCTTT.

This clone was detected only a few times. V gene TRBV2 combines with J gene TRBJ1-6; unclear D gene. V lost 7 bases, J lost 6 bases, and 13 bases lay in between. Germline CDR1 and CDR2: SNHLY and FYNNEI. CDR3 length: 14 residues. The chain's CDR3 is CASNFRQSNSPLHF. The CDR3 coding sequence is TGTGCCAGCAACTTCCGGCAGAGTAATTCACCCCTCCACTTT.

The chain joins TRBV7-9 to TRBJ2-1; D call uncertain. The V end was cut by 5 bases, the J end by 7 bases, with 9 bases between. Germline V CDR1 and CDR2: SEHNR, FQNEAQ (reference sequence). The CDR3 extends over 12 amino acids. In DNA form, the CDR3 reads TGTGCCAGCAGCCCAACAGTTAATGAGCAGTTCTTC. As protein: CASSPTVNEQFF.

The table lists this clone with a few counts. The rearrangement links TRBV7-2 to TRBJ2-1; D possibly corresponds to TRBD2 (6 bases). Per germline, CDR1 SGHTA and CDR2 FQGNSA. V lost 6 bases and J lost 6, with 21 bases in between. The CDR3 spans 16 residues. CDR3 sequence reads: CASRRGWAEGGNEQFF. CDR3 DNA: TGTGCCAGCAGGCGGGGTTGGGCCGAAGGCGGCAATGAGCAGTTCTTC.

This clone occurred once. The chain recombines TRBV6-5 with TRBJ1-3; 9 bases fit TRBD1. CDR1 and CDR2 from the germline V gene are MNHEY and SVGAGI. Losses at the gene ends were 2 bases for V and 4 bases for J; bases not matched to a gene: 6. The CDR3 is 16 residues long. The CDR3 sequence: CASSYAGQGGGNTIYF. The CDR3 DNA sequence: TGTGCCAGCAGTTACGCGGGACAGGGTGGGGGAAACACCATATATTTT.

V is TRBV28 and J is TRBJ1-4; the D gene is possibly TRBD1 (6 bases). From germline, CDR1 is MDHEN and CDR2 SYDVKM. Trimming shortened V by 7 bases and J by 8 bases, and 17 bases separated the two germline ends. The CDR3 has 14 residues. The CDR3 region has the DNA TGTGCCAGCATCGGAGGGGGGACAAGCGAAAAACTGTTTTTT. Translating gives CASIGGGTSEKLFF. Together with reference TRBV28 and TRBJ1-4, the CDR3 gives the full variable domain: DVKVTQSSRYLVKRTGEKVFLECVQDMDHENMFWYRQDPGLGLRLIYFSYDVKMKEKGDIPEGYSVSREKKERFSLILESASTNQTSMYLCASIGGGTSEKLFFGSGTQLSVL.

The genes are TRBV5-4 and TRBJ2-3; D call uncertain. The CDR3 loop spans 16 amino acids. Germline assignment: CDR1 SGHNT and CDR2 YYREEE (reference sequence). Trimming removed 0 bases from V and 2 bases from J, with 13 bases in between. Written as DNA, the CDR3 is TGTGCCAGCAGCTTGGTTGCGGCGGCTCTCACAGATACGCAGTATTTT. This sequence encodes CASSLVAAALTDTQYF.

The rearrangement uses TRBV4-2 and TRBJ1-1; a possible D gene is TRBD1 (5 bases). The CDR3 is 15 amino acids. Germline-derived CDR1 and CDR2 are LGHNA and YNFKEQ. Trimming pared 4 bases from V and 0 bases from J, leaving 12 bases between. This CDR3 reads CASSPRQLMNTEAFF. DNA of the CDR3: TGTGCCAGCAGCCCCCGACAGTTGATGAACACTGAAGCTTTCTTT.

The chain couples TRBV4-1 to TRBJ2-3; D ambiguous. Between the trimmed V and J ends, which lost 1 base and 7 bases, there was a span of 6 bases. Looked up from germline, CDR1 is MGHRA and CDR2 is YSYEKL. CDR3 size: 12 residues. Here the CDR3 reads CASSQGRNTQYF. CDR3 sequence (DNA): TGCGCCAGCAGCCAAGGCCGAAATACGCAGTATTTT.

V is TRBV5-6 and J is TRBJ1-6; 7 positions agree with TRBD1. The CDR3 is 15 residues long. The germline gives CDR1 SGHDT, CDR2 YYEEEE. Trimming took 4 bases from V and 7 from J; bases not matched to a gene: 8. CDR3 in amino acids: CASSPRDRLNSPLHF. For the CDR3, the DNA is TGTGCCAGCAGCCCCCGGGACAGATTAAATTCACCCCTCCACTTT.

This chain links TRBV3-1 (or the pseudogene TRBV3-2) with TRBJ1-1; a weak D match, TRBD1 (5 bases). The CDR3 is made up of 13 amino acids. V lost 1 base to trimming and J lost 11 bases, with 14 bases between them. The germline gives CDR1 LGHDT, CDR2 YNNKEL (reference sequence). The CDR3 DNA follows: TGTGCCAGCAGCCAAGGTAGGGGAAGGCGGGCTTTCTTT. This encodes CASSQGRGRRAFF.

V usage is TRBV5-1 and J usage is TRBJ2-7, with TRBD2 matching over 11 bases. The V segment lost 0 bases and the J segment 2 bases; nucleotides outside the gene matches: 10. The CDR3 extends over 18 amino acids. Germline V gene data show CDR1 as SGHRS and CDR2 as YFSETQ. The CDR3 DNA follows: TGCGCCAGCAGCTTGGTTCACCCGGGACTAGCGGCCGCCTACGAGCAGTACTTC. Its translation: CASSLVHPGLAAAYEQYF. Combining the CDR3 with reference TRBV5-1 and TRBJ2-7 gives the whole variable domain KAGVTQTPRYLIKTRGQQVTLSCSPISGHRSVSWYQQTPGQGLQFLFEYFSETQRNKGNFPGRFSGRQFSNSRSEMNVSTLELGDSALYLCASSLVHPGLAAAYEQYFGPGTRLTVT.

This chain links TRBV4-2 with TRBJ1-2; 11 bases are shared with TRBD1. V was pared by 1 base and J by 3 bases, with 4 bases of the junction left unmatched. The germline gives CDR1 LGHNA, CDR2 YNFKEQ. The CDR3 loop spans 16 amino acids. CDR3 bases: TGTGCCAGCAGCCAAGGAGGACAGGGGGCTGACTATGGCTACACCTTC. Its translation is CASSQGGQGADYGYTF.

The chain links TRBV4-3 to TRBJ1-5; D gene ambiguous. This CDR3 is 15 amino acids long. Per the germline V gene, CDR1 is LGHNA and CDR2 is YSLEER. Trimming pared 1 base from V and 7 bases from J, leaving 14 bases between. The CDR3 loop reads CASSQVEGLRQPQHF. In nucleotides, the CDR3 is TGCGCCAGCAGCCAAGTGGAAGGGTTGAGGCAGCCCCAGCATTTT.

The chain uses TRBV10-3 and TRBJ2-1, with TRBD2 matching over 11 bases. V dropped 0 bases and J dropped 2; count of bases not matched to a gene: 0. Germline V lookup: CDR1 ENHRY, CDR2 SYGVKD. The CDR3 contains 16 residues. This chain's CDR3 is CAISESTSGTYNEQFF. CDR3 bases: TGTGCCATCAGTGAGTCGACTAGCGGGACCTACAATGAGCAGTTCTTC.

The chain uses TRBV2 and TRBJ1-2, with 8 bases matching TRBD1. Per germline, CDR1 SNHLY and CDR2 FYNNEI. Unmatched junction bases numbered 7, after V lost 6 bases and J lost 1 base. The CDR3 is 15 residues long. The CDR3 nucleotides are TGTGCCAGCAGGTTAGGACAGGGACTTAACTATGGCTACACCTTC. Encoded protein: CASRLGQGLNYGYTF.

The chain combines TRBV5-1 with TRBJ2-7; the D call may be TRBD1 or TRBD2 (8 bases each). Germline loops: CDR1 SGHRS, CDR2 YFSETQ. V gave up 4 bases and J gave up 5 bases, with 19 bases separating them. This CDR3 is built from 15 residues. The CDR3 reads CASSPGGTGSHEQYF. The CDR3 DNA is TGCGCCAGCAGCCCGGGAGGGACAGGCAGCCACGAGCAGTACTTC.

The V call is TRBV7-3, the J call TRBJ2-3; D perhaps matches TRBD2 (6 bases). V was shortened by 4 bases and J by 5 bases, with 13 bases between the two germline ends. The germline V gene encodes CDR1 SGHTA and CDR2 FQGTGA. The CDR3 consists of 14 residues. CDR3 residues: CASSSQPGGDTQYF. CDR3 nucleotide sequence: TGTGCCAGCAGCTCACAGCCCGGGGGAGATACGCAGTATTTT.

This rearrangement joins TRBV30 to TRBJ2-7, with a possible D match to TRBD1 (6 bases). This CDR3 has 13 amino acids. V lost 5 bases and J 0 bases, leaving 11 bases between the germline ends. CDR1 is GTSNPN, CDR2 SVGIG, per germline (reference sequence). This chain's CDR3 is CAWDRSSSYEQYF. CDR3 in DNA: TGTGCCTGGGACAGGTCGAGCTCCTACGAGCAGTACTTC.

With respect to this clone: A read error may account for a junction end that differs from germline. The genes are TRBV5-6 and TRBJ2-3; TRBD2 matches at 10 bases. Per germline, CDR1 SGHDT and CDR2 YYEEEE. This CDR3 contains 15 residues. CDR3 sequence reads: CARSWQRGGADTQYF. The CDR3, as DNA: TGTGCCCGCAGCTGGCAGCGGGGGGGGGCAGATACGCAGTATTTT. Supplemented by reference TRBV5-6 and TRBJ2-3, the full variable domain reads DAGVTQSPTHLIKTRGQQVTLRCSPKSGHDTVSWYQQALGQGPQFIFQYYEEEERQRGNFPDRFSGHQFPNYSSELNVNALLLGDSALYLCARSWQRGGADTQYFGPGTRLTVL.